This TCR beta chain derives from a study of T cell responses to AZD1222 COVID-19 vaccine. Whole-study findings and limits: Females made up more of the donors, who were largely white British, and clonal diversity may have come out too low.

CDR1 and CDR2 from the germline V gene are LNHDA and SQIVND (reference sequence). Trimming took off 3 bases at V and 6 bases at J, with 17 bases between the two ends. The CDR3 covers 16 residues. A remark on this clone: Its matching antigen is unknown.

The method was immunoSEQ multiplex PCR; TCRdb's version includes in-frame clones alone and lacks a portion of them. The table lists over 150,000 clones, about 85% of them singletons. This clonotype was obtained from an adult in good health. This specimen was peripheral blood, taken on day 0 of AZD1222 vaccination. The chain recombines TRBV19 with TRBJ1-4; D gene unclear. This CDR3 is CASSIPGSASDEKLFF. Here the CDR3 DNA reads TGTGCCAGTAGTATTCCAGGTTCTGCCTCGGATGAAAAACTGTTTTTT.